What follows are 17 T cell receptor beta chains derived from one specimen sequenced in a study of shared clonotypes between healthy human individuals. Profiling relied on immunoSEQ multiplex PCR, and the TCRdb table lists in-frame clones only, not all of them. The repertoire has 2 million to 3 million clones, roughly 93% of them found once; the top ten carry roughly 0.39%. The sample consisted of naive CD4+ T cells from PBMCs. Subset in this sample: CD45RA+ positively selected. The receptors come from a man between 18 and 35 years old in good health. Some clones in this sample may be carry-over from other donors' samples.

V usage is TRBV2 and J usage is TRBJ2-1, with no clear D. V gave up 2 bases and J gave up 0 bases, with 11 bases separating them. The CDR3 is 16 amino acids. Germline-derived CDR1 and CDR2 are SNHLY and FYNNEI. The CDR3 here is CASSESGRASYNEQFF. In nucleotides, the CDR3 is TGTGCCAGCAGTGAAAGTGGCCGCGCCTCCTACAATGAGCAGTTCTTC.

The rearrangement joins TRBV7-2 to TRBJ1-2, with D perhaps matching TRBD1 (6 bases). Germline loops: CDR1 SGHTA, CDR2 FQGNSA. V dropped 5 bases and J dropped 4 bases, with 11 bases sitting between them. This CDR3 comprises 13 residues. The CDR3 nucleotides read TGTGCCAGCAGCACAGGGACGGCCTATGGCTACACCTTC. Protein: CASSTGTAYGYTF.

For the CDR3, the DNA is TGTGCCAGTAGTATCGACAGTGCAACTAATGAAAAACTGTTTTTT. It translates to CASSIDSATNEKLFF. V and J are TRBV19 and TRBJ1-4, with D possibly matching TRBD1 (5 bases). The CDR3 spans 15 residues. Germline loops: CDR1 LNHDA, CDR2 SQIVND (reference sequence). Trimming cost V 3 bases and J 0 bases, with 8 bases left between them.

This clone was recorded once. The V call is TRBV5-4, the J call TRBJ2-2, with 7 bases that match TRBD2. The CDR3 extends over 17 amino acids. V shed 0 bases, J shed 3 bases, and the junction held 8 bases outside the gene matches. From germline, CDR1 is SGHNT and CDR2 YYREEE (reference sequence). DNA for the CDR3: TGTGCCAGCAGCTTGGGGGCCGCTAGCGGATACACCGGGGAGCTGTTTTTT. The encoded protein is CASSLGAASGYTGELFF. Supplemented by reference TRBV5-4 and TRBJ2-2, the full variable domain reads ETGVTQSPTHLIKTRGQQVTLRCSSQSGHNTVSWYQQALGQGPQFIFQYYREEENGRGNFPPRFSGLQFPNYSSELNVNALELDDSALYLCASSLGAASGYTGELFFGEGSRLTVL.

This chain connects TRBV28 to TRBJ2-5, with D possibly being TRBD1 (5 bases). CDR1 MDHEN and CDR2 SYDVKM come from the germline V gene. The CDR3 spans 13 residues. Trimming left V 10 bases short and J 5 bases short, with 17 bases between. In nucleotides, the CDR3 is TGTGCCACTACCCAGGGCGCGGTGGAGACCCAGTACTTC. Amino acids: CATTQGAVETQYF. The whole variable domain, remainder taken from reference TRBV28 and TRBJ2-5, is DVKVTQSSRYLVKRTGEKVFLECVQDMDHENMFWYRQDPGLGLRLIYFSYDVKMKEKGDIPEGYSVSREKKERFSLILESASTNQTSMYLCATTQGAVETQYFGPGTRLLVL.

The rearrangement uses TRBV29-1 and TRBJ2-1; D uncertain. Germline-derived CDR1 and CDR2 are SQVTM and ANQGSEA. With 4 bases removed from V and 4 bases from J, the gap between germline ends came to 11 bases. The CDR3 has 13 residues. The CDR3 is CSVGQDLYNEQFF. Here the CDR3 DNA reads TGCAGCGTTGGGCAGGATCTTTACAATGAGCAGTTCTTC.

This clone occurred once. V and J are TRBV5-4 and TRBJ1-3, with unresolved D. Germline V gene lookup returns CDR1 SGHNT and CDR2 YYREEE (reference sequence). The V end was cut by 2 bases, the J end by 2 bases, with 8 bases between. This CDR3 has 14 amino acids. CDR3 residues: CASSFKGAGNTIYF. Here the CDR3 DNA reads TGTGCCAGCAGCTTCAAGGGAGCTGGAAACACCATATATTTT.

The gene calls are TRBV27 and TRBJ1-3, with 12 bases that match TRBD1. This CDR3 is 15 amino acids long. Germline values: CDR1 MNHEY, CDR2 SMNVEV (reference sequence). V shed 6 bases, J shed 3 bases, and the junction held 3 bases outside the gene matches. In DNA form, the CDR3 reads TGTGCCAGCAGGGGGACAGGGGGCTTTGGAAACACCATATATTTT. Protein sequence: CASRGTGGFGNTIYF.

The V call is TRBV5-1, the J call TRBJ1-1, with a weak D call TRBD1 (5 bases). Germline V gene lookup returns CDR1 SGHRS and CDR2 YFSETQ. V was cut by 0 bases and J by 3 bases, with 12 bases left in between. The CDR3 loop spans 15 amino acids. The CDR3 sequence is CASSLGSGGDTEAFF. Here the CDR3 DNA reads TGCGCCAGCAGCTTGGGGTCAGGAGGGGACACTGAAGCTTTCTTT.

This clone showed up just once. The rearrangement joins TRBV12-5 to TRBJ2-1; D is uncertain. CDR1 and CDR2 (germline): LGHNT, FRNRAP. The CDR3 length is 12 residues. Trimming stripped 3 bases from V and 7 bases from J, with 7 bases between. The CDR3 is CASGLWGNEQFF. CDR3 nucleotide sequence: TGTGCTAGTGGTTTATGGGGAAATGAGCAGTTCTTC.

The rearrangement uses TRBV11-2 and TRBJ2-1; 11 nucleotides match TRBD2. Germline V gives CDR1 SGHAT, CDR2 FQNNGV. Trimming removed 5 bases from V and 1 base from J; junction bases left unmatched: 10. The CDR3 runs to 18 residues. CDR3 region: CASSVGTSGRRSYNEQFF. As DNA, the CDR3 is TGTGCCAGCAGCGTCGGGACTAGCGGAAGGAGGTCCTACAATGAGCAGTTCTTC.

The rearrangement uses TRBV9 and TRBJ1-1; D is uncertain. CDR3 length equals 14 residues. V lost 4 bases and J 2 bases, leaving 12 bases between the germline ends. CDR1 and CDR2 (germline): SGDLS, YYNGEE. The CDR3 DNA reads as TGTGCCAGCAGCCTTAGGAGCGCCAACACTGAAGCTTTCTTT. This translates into CASSLRSANTEAFF.

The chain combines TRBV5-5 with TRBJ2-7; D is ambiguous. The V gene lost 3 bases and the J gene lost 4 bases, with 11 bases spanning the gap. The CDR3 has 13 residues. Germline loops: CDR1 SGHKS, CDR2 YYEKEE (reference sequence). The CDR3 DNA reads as TGTGCCAGCAGCTGGTCGACGGTTTACGAGCAGTACTTC. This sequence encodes CASSWSTVYEQYF.

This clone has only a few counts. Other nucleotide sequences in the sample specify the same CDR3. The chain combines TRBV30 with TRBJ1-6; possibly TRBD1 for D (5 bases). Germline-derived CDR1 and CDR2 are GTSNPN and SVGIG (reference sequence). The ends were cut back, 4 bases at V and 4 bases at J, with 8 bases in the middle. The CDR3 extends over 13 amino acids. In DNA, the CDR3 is TGTGCCTGGACAGGACAATATAATTCACCCCTCCACTTT. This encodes CAWTGQYNSPLHF.

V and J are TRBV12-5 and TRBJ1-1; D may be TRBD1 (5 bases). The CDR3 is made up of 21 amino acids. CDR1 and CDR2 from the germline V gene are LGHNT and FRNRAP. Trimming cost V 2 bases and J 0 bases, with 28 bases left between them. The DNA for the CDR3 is TGTGCTAGTGGTTTGCGCAGAGCCCCTACAGGTCCACCTTCCCTGAACACTGAAGCTTTCTTT. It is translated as CASGLRRAPTGPPSLNTEAFF.

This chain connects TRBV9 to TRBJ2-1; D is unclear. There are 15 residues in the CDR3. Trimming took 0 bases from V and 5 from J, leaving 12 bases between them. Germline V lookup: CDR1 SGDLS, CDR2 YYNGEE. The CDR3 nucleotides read TGTGCCAGCAGCGTAGGGTCACTTAACCACAATGAGCAGTTCTTC. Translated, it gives CASSVGSLNHNEQFF.

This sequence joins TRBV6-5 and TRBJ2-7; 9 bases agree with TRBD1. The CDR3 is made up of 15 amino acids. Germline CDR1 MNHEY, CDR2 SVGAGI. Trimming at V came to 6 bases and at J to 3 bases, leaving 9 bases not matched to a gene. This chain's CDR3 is CASRPRDRDFYEQYF. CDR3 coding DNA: TGTGCCAGCAGACCGCGGGACAGGGATTTCTACGAGCAGTACTTC.